These 28 T cell receptor beta chains originate from one sample sequenced in a study of T-cell reconstitution after alpha-beta-depleted transplantation in children. Unique molecular identifiers were used in preparing the TCRbeta library. TCRdb reprocessed the PCR reads via MiXCR and lists one record per CDR3 protein. The sample has a few hundred thousand distinct CDR3 sequences, about 10% seen once. The sequencing used PBMCs from the stem cell graft donor, collected from the stem cell graft. These TCRs come from a human donor who donated a stem cell graft to a child with SCID.

This clonotype was counted many times. The chain joins TRBV28 to TRBJ2-7; 7 bases match TRBD2. In germline, CDR1 is MDHEN, CDR2 SYDVKM. There are 14 residues in the CDR3. V lost 6 bases and J lost 1; bases outside the gene matches: 6. The CDR3 coding sequence is TGTGCCAGCAGGGTTACTAGCGATTCCTACGAGCAGTACTTC. This translates into CASRVTSDSYEQYF.

The chain uses TRBV7-2 and TRBJ1-2; D uncertain. V gave up 4 bases and J gave up 4 bases, with 7 bases separating them. CDR1 is SGHTA, CDR2 FQGNSA, per germline. This CDR3 comprises 12 residues. The CDR3 region is CASSSRFYGYTF. The CDR3 bases are TGTGCCAGCAGCTCTAGGTTCTATGGCTACACCTTC.

This clonotype has just a few counts. The rearrangement uses TRBV2 and TRBJ2-1; D may be TRBD1 (5 bases). The germline gives CDR1 SNHLY, CDR2 FYNNEI. The CDR3 spans 14 residues. V was pared by 1 base and J by 9 bases, with 13 bases between. The CDR3: CASSEDDRRSEQFF. CDR3 coding DNA: TGTGCCAGCAGTGAAGATGACAGACGCAGTGAGCAGTTCTTC.

This clonotype was seen a handful of times. V and J are TRBV10-3 and TRBJ2-7, with D unresolved. The V end was cut by 7 bases, the J end by 7 bases, with 11 bases between. CDR1 is ENHRY and CDR2 is SYGVKD in the germline V gene. CDR3 length equals 11 residues. The CDR3 coding sequence is TGTGCCATCACTTCTTCCGGGGAGCAGTACTTC. Encoded protein: CAITSSGEQYF.

The V gene is TRBV24-1, the J gene TRBJ1-2; 7 nucleotides line up with TRBD1. The junction had 9 bases not matched to a gene; V was cut back by 5 bases and J by 4 bases. The germline CDR1 and CDR2 sequences are KGHDR and SFDVKD. The CDR3 length is 15 residues. Written as DNA, the CDR3 is TGTGCCACCAGTGCAAAAACAGGGGCGCTCTATGGCTACACCTTC. Translation: CATSAKTGALYGYTF.

This clonotype was recorded many times. The rearrangement joins TRBV15 to TRBJ1-3; D is undetermined. V was pared by 1 base and J by 1 base, with 14 bases between. From germline, CDR1 is LNHNV and CDR2 YYDKDF (reference sequence). CDR3 length equals 17 residues. The CDR3 DNA reads TGTGCCACCAGCAGAGCGCTAACAGAAAGATCTGGAAACACCATATATTTT. It codes for CATSRALTERSGNTIYF.

A few counts support this clonotype. The rearrangement links TRBV5-1 to TRBJ1-6, with D tentatively TRBD1 (5 bases). This CDR3 region has 14 residues. Trimming cost V 6 bases and J 7 bases, with 14 bases left between them. The germline V gene encodes CDR1 SGHRS and CDR2 YFSETQ. CDR3 in DNA: TGCGCCAGCAAGCTTGGGGCTTCCAATTCACCCCTCCACTTT. Protein product: CASKLGASNSPLHF.

The J gene is TRBJ1-1, the V gene TRBV7-9; D is possibly TRBD1 (5 bases). V was clipped by 3 bases and J by 4 bases, with 9 bases between them. The CDR3 is 13 residues long. Germline V CDR1 and CDR2: SEHNR, FQNEAQ (reference sequence). This CDR3 reads CASSFQGVTEAFF. CDR3 sequence (DNA): TGTGCCAGCAGCTTCCAGGGCGTCACTGAAGCTTTCTTT.

The rearrangement uses TRBV5-1 and TRBJ1-5; TRBD1 agrees at 7 bases. The germline V gene has CDR1 SGHRS and CDR2 YFSETQ. Unmatched junction bases numbered 4, after V lost 3 bases and J lost 1 base. The CDR3 spans 15 residues. For the CDR3, the DNA is TGCGCCAGCAGCTCCACAGGGGAAAGCAATCAGCCCCAGCATTTT. Its translation: CASSSTGESNQPQHF.

The chain's CDR3 is CANLIRDGVAGANVLTF. In DNA, the CDR3 is TGTGCCAACCTTATCCGGGACGGGGTCGCCGGGGCCAACGTCCTGACTTTC. The rearrangement uses TRBV9 and TRBJ2-6; D is tentatively TRBD1 or TRBD2 (5 bases each). The germline V gene has CDR1 SGDLS and CDR2 YYNGEE. The V end was cut by 9 bases, the J end by 4 bases, with 23 bases between. There are 17 residues in the CDR3.

This chain joins TRBV12-3 or TRBV12-4 and TRBJ1-3, with 7 bases that match TRBD1. V shed 2 bases, J shed 3 bases, and the junction held 10 bases outside the gene matches. The CDR3 sequence is 17 residues long. The CDR3 loop reads CASSLRRQGGGGNTIYF. CDR3 DNA: TGTGCCAGCAGTTTACGACGACAGGGAGGGGGTGGAAACACCATATATTTT.

This clonotype was observed a few times. The chain combines TRBV5-1 with TRBJ2-5, with 7 bases that match TRBD1. The ends lost 5 bases at V and 5 bases at J; junction bases unmatched: 9. Germline-derived CDR1 and CDR2 are SGHRS and YFSETQ. CDR3 length: 14 residues. The CDR3 here is CASRMKGAGETQYF. CDR3 nucleotide sequence: TGCGCCAGCAGAATGAAGGGGGCAGGGGAGACCCAGTACTTC.

This clonotype was counted only a few times. The chain carries TRBV5-1 and TRBJ2-3; 8 bases map to TRBD1. Germline V gene lookup returns CDR1 SGHRS and CDR2 YFSETQ. The CDR3 consists of 13 residues. V shed 5 bases, J shed 2 bases, and the junction held 1 base outside the gene matches. CDR3 sequence reads: CASRDRDTDTQYF. CDR3 DNA sequence: TGCGCCAGCAGGGACAGGGACACAGATACGCAGTATTTT.

This clonotype came up many times. The CDR3 region has the DNA TGTGCCAGCAGTTTTAAGGGAGGGACCTACAATGAGCAGTTCTTC. It encodes CASSFKGGTYNEQFF. This chain links TRBV12-3 or TRBV12-4 with TRBJ2-1; 7 bases align to TRBD2. Unmatched junction bases numbered 4, after V lost 3 bases and J lost 2 bases. The CDR3 has 15 amino acids.

This clonotype was seen many times. The chain is built from TRBV29-1 and TRBJ1-4; 7 nucleotides line up with TRBD1. Germline loops: CDR1 SQVTM, CDR2 ANQGSEA. The J segment lost 8 bases and the V segment lost 6 bases, leaving 9 bases of the junction unmatched. CDR3 length: 13 residues. The CDR3 DNA reads as TGCAGCGTCCGGAGGGGGCGGGACGAAAAACTGTTTTTT. Residues: CSVRRGRDEKLFF.

This rearrangement joins TRBV5-1 to TRBJ2-1, with no clear D. Germline loops: CDR1 SGHRS, CDR2 YFSETQ. Deletions cut 0 bases from V and 1 base from J, with 8 bases between. This CDR3 contains 15 residues. This chain's CDR3 is CASSLVSRSYNEQFF. In DNA, the CDR3 is TGCGCCAGCAGCTTGGTTAGCCGTTCCTACAATGAGCAGTTCTTC.

For this clonotype: Sequence at one end of the junction differs from germline and may be a read error. The chain has TRBV5-1 and TRBJ2-1; TRBD2 aligns across 7 bases. CDR3 length: 15 residues. Germline-derived CDR1 and CDR2 are SGHRS and YFSETQ. The CDR3 bases are TGCGCCAGCGGCTTCCGGGCCGGGGGGAACAATGAGCAGTTCTTC. Translating it yields CASGFRAGGNNEQFF.

This clonotype has ten or more counts. The gene calls are TRBV7-8 and TRBJ2-2; D unresolved. The V end lost 2 bases, the J end lost 0 bases, and 10 bases lay between the germline ends. The CDR3 has 16 residues. CDR1 and CDR2 (germline): SGHVS, FQNEAQ. DNA for the CDR3: TGTGCCAGCAGCTTACCCGACGGAGCGAACACCGGGGAGCTGTTTTTT. This translates into CASSLPDGANTGELFF. Looking up the rest from reference TRBV7-8 and TRBJ2-2 gives the full variable domain: GAGVSQSPRYKVAKRGQDVALRCDPISGHVSLFWYQQALGQGPEFLTYFQNEAQLDKSGLPSDRFFAERPEGSVSTLKIQRTQQEDSAVYLCASSLPDGANTGELFFGEGSRLTVL.

In its sample, this clonotype was seen a few times. The CDR3 sequence: CASSPRDRAADTQYF. For the CDR3, the DNA is TGTGCCAGCAGCCCCCGGGACAGGGCAGCGGATACGCAGTATTTT. The chain carries TRBV3-1 and TRBJ2-3, with 9 bases lining up with TRBD1. In germline, CDR1 is LGHDT, CDR2 YNNKEL (reference sequence). The trim removed 4 bases at V and 6 bases at J, leaving 8 bases unmatched. This CDR3 region has 15 residues.

The chain couples TRBV27 to TRBJ2-5; D is uncertain. CDR1 MNHEY and CDR2 SMNVEV come from the germline V gene (reference sequence). The CDR3 loop spans 15 amino acids. Trimming took off 3 bases at V and 4 bases at J, with 15 bases between the two ends. CDR3 loop: CASSLVGPARETQYF. CDR3 bases: TGTGCCAGCAGTTTGGTAGGGCCAGCAAGAGAGACCCAGTACTTC.

This clonotype was found many times. The chain carries TRBV12-3 or TRBV12-4 and TRBJ2-1; D ambiguous. The CDR3 consists of 11 residues. The V end was cut by 3 bases, the J end by 10 bases, with 7 bases between. CDR3 DNA: TGTGCCAGCAGTTTCTTAACGGAGCAGTTCTTC. It translates to CASSFLTEQFF.

At least ten counts were recorded for this clonotype. The genes are TRBV5-1 and TRBJ1-1; D is ambiguous. Trimming took 4 bases from V and 0 from J, leaving 10 bases between them. Germline V gene sequence: CDR1 SGHRS, CDR2 YFSETQ. The CDR3 sequence is 14 residues long. In DNA form, the CDR3 reads TGCGCCAGCAGCACATCAGCCATGAACACTGAAGCTTTCTTT. It specifies CASSTSAMNTEAFF.

V gene TRBV5-1 combines with J gene TRBJ1-2; a possible D gene is TRBD1 (6 bases). Trimming pared 0 bases from V and 3 bases from J, leaving 18 bases between. CDR3 length equals 17 residues. Germline lookup yields CDR1 SGHRS and CDR2 YFSETQ. In DNA, the CDR3 is TGCGCCAGCAGCTTGGCCGTAGGCAGGGGCGGATACTATGGCTACACCTTC. It codes for CASSLAVGRGGYYGYTF.

This chain links TRBV20-1 with TRBJ2-1, with 9 bases that match TRBD2. With V trimmed by 2 bases and J by 4 bases, 18 bases remained unmatched. The CDR3 consists of 19 residues. Germline V gene data show CDR1 as DFQATT and CDR2 as SNEGSKA (reference sequence). For the CDR3, the DNA is TGCAGTGCTAGAATGGGGACAAGCGGCGGGGGGGCTCATTACAATGAGCAGTTCTTC. Protein: CSARMGTSGGGAHYNEQFF.

At least ten counts were recorded for this clonotype. The chain couples TRBV12-3 or TRBV12-4 to TRBJ2-3; possible D gene TRBD2, 5 bases. V lost 3 bases and J lost 2, with 9 bases in between. The length of the CDR3 is 14 residues. CDR3 amino acids: CASSFPRDTDTQYF. DNA for the CDR3: TGTGCCAGCAGTTTCCCCCGGGACACAGATACGCAGTATTTT.

This clonotype was picked up a small number of times. The chain links TRBV5-5 to TRBJ1-5, with 11 bases that match TRBD1. Germline lookup yields CDR1 SGHKS and CDR2 YYEKEE (reference sequence). V shed 3 bases, J shed 6 bases, and the junction held 5 bases outside the gene matches. CDR3 length: 15 residues. The CDR3 loop reads CASSWGQGGGQPQHF. DNA for the CDR3: TGTGCCAGCAGCTGGGGACAGGGGGGAGGTCAGCCCCAGCATTTT. Complete variable domain (other parts from reference TRBV5-5 and TRBJ1-5): DAGVTQSPTHLIKTRGQQVTLRCSPISGHKSVSWYQQVLGQGPQFIFQYYEKEERGRGNFPDRFSARQFPNYSSELNVNALLLGDSALYLCASSWGQGGGQPQHFGDGTRLSIL.

In this sample, this clonotype turned up many times. This chain uses TRBV2 with TRBJ1-1; TRBD1 might be the D (5 bases). The germline gives CDR1 SNHLY, CDR2 FYNNEI. The CDR3 extends over 13 amino acids. Trimming removed 2 bases from V and 4 bases from J, with 8 bases in between. The CDR3 sequence: CASSEPGSTEAFF. The CDR3 nucleotides read TGTGCCAGCAGTGAACCAGGGAGCACTGAAGCTTTCTTT.

There are many counts of this clonotype. CDR3 in amino acids: CASRPLAGFSYNEQFF. DNA for the CDR3: TGTGCCAGCAGACCACTAGCGGGGTTCTCCTACAATGAGCAGTTCTTC. The chain carries TRBV2 and TRBJ2-1, with 10 positions matching TRBD2. The V gene's germline CDR1 is SNHLY and CDR2 FYNNEI. V dropped 6 bases and J dropped 0; count of bases not matched to a gene: 5. CDR3 length: 16 residues.